The clone carrying this T cell receptor beta chain was observed at least ten times. None of the patients had undergone any treatment ahead of thyroid surgery. TCRdb re-clonotyped the PCR reads via MiXCR. This sample yields 26,000 or so clones, of which roughly 17% are seen a single time; 3.5% to 4.5% belongs to the top ten. This sample was included in a study of metastatic and nonmetastatic thyroid tumors. The CDR3 consists of 16 residues. The V and J ends lost 6 bases and 6 bases respectively, with 21 bases between them. CDR1 is KGHSH, CDR2 LQKENI, per germline. This sequence was found in a female donor with papillary thyroid cancer or a benign thyroid nodule (not recorded which). Some clones in this sample may be carry-over from other donors' samples. Sequencing was performed on blood. This sequence joins TRBV18 and TRBJ1-5, with D perhaps TRBD1 (6 bases). In DNA form, the CDR3 reads TGTGCCAGCTCCCCCCCGGGCAGGGGAGTCGGTCAGCCCCAGCATTTT. Translated: CASSPPGRGVGQPQHF.